This T cell receptor beta chain comes out of a study of blood T cell repertoires in COVID-19. Study information: Acute-phase and convalescent COVID-19 samples originated in the United States, Italy and Spain. PBMCs, B-cell-depleted T cells, or T cells provided the cDNA or gDNA that made up the material.

Germline V CDR1 and CDR2: SEHNR, FQNEAQ (reference sequence). The CDR3 is 17 residues long. Deletions cut 8 bases from V and 4 bases from J, with 26 bases between. In the original analysis: Amplification of reference gene primers was used by the study to estimate nucleated cell counts. TCRdb keeps only in-frame clones here, not all; method: immunoSEQ multiplex PCR. V and J calls and clone size are copied from that table; D and trimming were computed from the DNA. This table holds tens of thousands of clones, around 85% found once. The sequence was obtained from a human donor with acute or convalescent COVID-19. The donor label of this sample is uncertain. The specimen was peripheral blood. J is TRBJ1-2 and V is TRBV7-9, with D possibly matching TRBD1 (6 bases). CDR3 nucleotides: TGTGCCAGCCAAAGGGGGGGGTTCAGGGCTCCCGGCTATGGCTACACCTTC. This sequence encodes CASQRGGFRAPGYGYTF.